This TCR beta chain was retrieved from a study of T-cell reconstitution after alpha-beta-depleted transplantation in children. Germline V lookup: CDR1 SQVTM, CDR2 ANQGSEA. The CDR3 has 13 amino acids. Trimming stripped 2 bases from V and 0 bases from J, with 7 bases between. Researchers prepared the TCRbeta library using unique molecular identifiers, the study reports. TCRdb re-derived calls from the PCR reads in MiXCR, one entry per CDR3 protein. Of some 500,000 distinct CDR3 sequences listed, approximately 16% are singletons. This clonotype was counted only a few times. The TCR was taken from a human donor who donated a stem cell graft to a child with acute lymphoblastic leukemia. The sequences come from PBMCs from the stem cell graft donor, collected from the stem cell graft. V usage is TRBV29-1 and J usage is TRBJ1-2; no reliable D call. CDR3 amino acids: CSVEKQPNYGYTF. In DNA form, the CDR3 reads TGCAGCGTTGAAAAACAGCCTAACTATGGCTACACCTTC.